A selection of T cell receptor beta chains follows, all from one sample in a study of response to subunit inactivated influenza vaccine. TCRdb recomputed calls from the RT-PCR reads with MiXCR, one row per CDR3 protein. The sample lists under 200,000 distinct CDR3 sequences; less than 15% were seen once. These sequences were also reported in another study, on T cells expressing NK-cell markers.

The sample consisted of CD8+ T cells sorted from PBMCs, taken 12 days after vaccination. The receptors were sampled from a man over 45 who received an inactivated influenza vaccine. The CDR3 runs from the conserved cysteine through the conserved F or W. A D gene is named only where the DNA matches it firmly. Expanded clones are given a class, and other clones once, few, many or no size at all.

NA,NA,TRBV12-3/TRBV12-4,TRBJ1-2,TGTGCCAGCAGCCCGGGGACGGGGTGGGATGGCTACACCTTC,CASSPGTGWDGYTF
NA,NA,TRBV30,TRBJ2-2,TGTGCCTGGAGTGGTTGGGCGGGAAGGAAAATGGCGGGTACCGGGGAGCTGTTTTTT,CAWSGWAGRKMAGTGELFF
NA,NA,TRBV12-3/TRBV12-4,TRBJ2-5,TGTGCCACTCGGACATGGGGCTGGGAGACCCAGTACTTC,CATRTWGWETQYF
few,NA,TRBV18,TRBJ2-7,TGTGCCAGCTCACCGAAATACGAGCAGTACTTC,CASSPKYEQYF
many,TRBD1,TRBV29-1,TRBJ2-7,TGCAGCGTTGAAGGGGGACAGGGCTACGAGCAGTACTTC,CSVEGGQGYEQYF
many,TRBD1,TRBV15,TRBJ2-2,TGTGCCACCAGCATAGACAGGGCGGACGGGGAGCTGTTTTTT,CATSIDRADGELFF
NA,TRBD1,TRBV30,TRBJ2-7,TGTGCCTGGAGTTTTGGGACAGGGGCCTACGAGCAGTACTTC,CAWSFGTGAYEQYF
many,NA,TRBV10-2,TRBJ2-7,TGCGCCAGCAGTGAGTCTAGCCCCTACGAGCAGTACTTC,CASSESSPYEQYF
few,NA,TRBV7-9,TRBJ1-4,TGTGCCAGCAGCTTATGGGCTGAGGGTAATGAAAAACTGTTTTTT,CASSLWAEGNEKLFF
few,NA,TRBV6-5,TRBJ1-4,TGTGCCAGCAGATATAGTCGGTGGATCGGGTCAACTAATGAAAAACTGTTTTTT,CASRYSRWIGSTNEKLFF
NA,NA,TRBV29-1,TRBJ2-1,TGCAGCGTAACGGAGGGGACAGTTGATCAGTTCTTC,CSVTEGTVDQFF
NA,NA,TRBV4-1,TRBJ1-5,TGCGCCAGCAGCCAAGTTCCCGGCTATAGCAATCAGCCCCAGCATTTT,CASSQVPGYSNQPQHF
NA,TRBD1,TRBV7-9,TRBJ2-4,TGTGCCAGCAGCCCACGGACAGGGGGAAACATTCAGTACTTC,CASSPRTGGNIQYF
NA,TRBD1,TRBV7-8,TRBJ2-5,TGTGCCAGCAGCACCGGGACAGGGTACCAAGAGACCCAGTACTTC,CASSTGTGYQETQYF
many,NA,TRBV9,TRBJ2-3,TGTGCCAGCAGCGTAGTAGCGGCTAGCACAGATACGCAGTATTTT,CASSVVAASTDTQYF
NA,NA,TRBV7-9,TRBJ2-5,TGTGCCAGCAGCTTATCCGGGGGGCTTATCGAGACCCAGTACTTC,CASSLSGGLIETQYF
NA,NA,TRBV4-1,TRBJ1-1,TGCGCCAGCAGCCAGACGACATTGAACACTGAAGCTTTCTTT,CASSQTTLNTEAFF
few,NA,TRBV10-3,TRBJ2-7,TGTGCCATCAGTGAACCTGGAACCTTCTACGAGCAGTACTTC,CAISEPGTFYEQYF
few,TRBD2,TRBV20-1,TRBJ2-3,TGCAGTGCGCCAGCGGGAGGGCCAGGGGATACGCAGTATTTT,CSAPAGGPGDTQYF
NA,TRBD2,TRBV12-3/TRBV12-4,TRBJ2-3,TGTGCCAGCAGTTTTTCCCAACTAGCGGGGGAGACAGATACGCAGTATTTT,CASSFSQLAGETDTQYF
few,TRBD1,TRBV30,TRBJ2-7,TGTGCCTGGAGTGTAGGGGTAGGACAGGGGACCTACGAGCAGTACTTC,CAWSVGVGQGTYEQYF
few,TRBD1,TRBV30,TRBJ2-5,TGTGCCTGGAGTGTATCGACAGGGTCGGAGACCCAGTACTTC,CAWSVSTGSETQYF
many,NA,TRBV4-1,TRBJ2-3,TGCGCCAGCAGCCAAGGCGGCAGGGATTCAGATACGCAGTATTTT,CASSQGGRDSDTQYF
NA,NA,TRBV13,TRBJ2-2,TGTGCCAGCAGCCTAACAGGCCTTGAGAACACCGGGGAGCTGTTTTTT,CASSLTGLENTGELFF
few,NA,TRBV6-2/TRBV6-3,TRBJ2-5,TGTGCCAGCACTTTTCCCCAAGAGACCCAGTACTTC,CASTFPQETQYF
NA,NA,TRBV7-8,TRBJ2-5,TGTGCCAGCAGCTTCTATAACAGGGACCAAGAGACCCAGTACTTC,CASSFYNRDQETQYF
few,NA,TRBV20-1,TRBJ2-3,TGCAGTGCTAGAGATCTGTCAATGGGGACAGATACGCAGTATTTT,CSARDLSMGTDTQYF
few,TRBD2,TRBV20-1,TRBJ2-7,TGCAGTGCTAGAGATGAAGAGCGGGAGGTCTACGAGCAGTACTTC,CSARDEEREVYEQYF
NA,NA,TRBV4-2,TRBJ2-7,TGTGCCAGCAGCCAACGGGGGGCCGTATACGAGCAGTACTTC,CASSQRGAVYEQYF
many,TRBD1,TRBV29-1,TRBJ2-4,TGCAGCGTCCCGGGACAGAAAAACATTCAGTACTTC,CSVPGQKNIQYF
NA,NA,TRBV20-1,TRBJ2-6,TGCAGTGCTAGAGGCCATACAGGGATCTACTCTGGGGCCAACGTCCTGACTTTC,CSARGHTGIYSGANVLTF
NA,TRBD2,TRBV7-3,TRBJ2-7,TGTGCCAGCAGCTTAGCGGGAGGGAGCTCCTACGAGCAGTACTTC,CASSLAGGSSYEQYF
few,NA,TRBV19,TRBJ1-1,TGTGCCAGTAGTAAAGGGATGAACACTGAAGCTTTCTTT,CASSKGMNTEAFF
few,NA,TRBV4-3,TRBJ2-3,TGCGCCAGCAGCCTCGTCCGGGGAGATACGCAGTATTTT,CASSLVRGDTQYF
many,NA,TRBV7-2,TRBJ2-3,TGTGCCAGCAGCTATTTCACAGATACGCAGTATTTT,CASSYFTDTQYF